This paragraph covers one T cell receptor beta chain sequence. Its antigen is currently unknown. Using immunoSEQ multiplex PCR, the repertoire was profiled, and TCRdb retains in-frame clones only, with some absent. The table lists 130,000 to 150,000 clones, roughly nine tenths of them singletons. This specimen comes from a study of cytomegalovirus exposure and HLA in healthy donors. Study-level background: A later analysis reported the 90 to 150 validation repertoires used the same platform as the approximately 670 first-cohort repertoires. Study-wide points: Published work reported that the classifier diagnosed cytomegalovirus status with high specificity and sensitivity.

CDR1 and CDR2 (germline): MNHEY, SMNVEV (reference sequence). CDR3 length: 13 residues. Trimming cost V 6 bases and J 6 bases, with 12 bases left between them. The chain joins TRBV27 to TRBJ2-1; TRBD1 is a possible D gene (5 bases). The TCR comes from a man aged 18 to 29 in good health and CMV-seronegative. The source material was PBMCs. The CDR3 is CASRQGRFNEQFF. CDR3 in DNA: TGTGCCAGCAGGCAGGGCCGTTTCAATGAGCAGTTCTTC.